Reported below is one T cell receptor beta chain. Its antigen is unknown. The V gene's germline CDR1 is SGHRS and CDR2 YFSETQ. The trim removed 4 bases at V and 13 bases at J, leaving 10 bases unmatched. CDR3 length equals 13 residues. The data were obtained in a study of blood T cells in healthy people across ages. The overall study: In model experiments, template switching was able to capture about one barcoded beta molecule for every two T cells that were present. General study findings and limits: There were more naive CD4+ cells and higher diversity in long-lived donors than in aged donors.

Together with a sample-barcoded 5' primer, a J-beta primer mix was included in a second PCR lasting roughly 7 to 11 cycles. TCRdb reanalysed the 5' RACE reads using MiXCR and keeps one entry per CDR3 protein. Of about 1.5 million distinct CDR3 sequences listed, less than 45% were seen once; the top ten hold around 4%. V gene TRBV5-1 combines with J gene TRBJ2-4; 8 bases line up with TRBD2. This TCR derives from a woman under 30 in good health. Source material: blood. DNA of the CDR3: TGCGCCAGCAGCAGCTGGACCGGGAGGGAGCAGTACTTC. Translated, it gives CASSSWTGREQYF.